These T cell receptor beta chains were read from a single sample in a study of blood T cell repertoires in COVID-19. Sequencing was performed with immunoSEQ multiplex PCR; in TCRdb, only in-frame clones are kept and a portion is missing. Of about 83,000 clones in the sample, about 70% were seen once. The sample taken for sequencing was peripheral blood. These receptors were taken from a woman over 75 with active or convalescent COVID-19. Both conserved end residues are part of each CDR3. The D gene is left open where the match is weak. Clone size appears in some rows only: once, few, many, or a class for an expanded clone.

d_call: .
v_call: TRBV7-9
j_call: TRBJ1-1
clone_size: .
cdr3_aa: CASRDRGQINTEAFF
cdr3_nt: TGTGCCAGCAGAGACCGAGGGCAGATAAACACTGAAGCTTTCTTT

d_call: .
v_call: TRBV30
j_call: TRBJ2-2
clone_size: .
cdr3_aa: CAWSFAGGELFF
cdr3_nt: TGTGCCTGGAGCTTCGCGGGCGGGGAGCTGTTTTTT

d_call: .
v_call: TRBV25-1
j_call: TRBJ1-1
clone_size: .
cdr3_aa: CASSDGTPDGTEAFF
cdr3_nt: TGTGCCAGCAGTGACGGGACTCCTGATGGAACTGAAGCTTTCTTT

d_call: .
v_call: TRBV11-3
j_call: TRBJ2-2
clone_size: .
cdr3_aa: CASSSPSGNTGELFF
cdr3_nt: TGTGCCAGCAGCTCCCCCAGCGGCAACACCGGGGAGCTGTTTTTT

d_call: TRBD2
v_call: TRBV5-4
j_call: TRBJ2-5
clone_size: .
cdr3_aa: CASSGWTSRETQYF
cdr3_nt: TGTGCCAGCAGCGGATGGACTAGTAGGGAGACCCAGTACTTC

d_call: .
v_call: TRBV4-3
j_call: TRBJ2-7
clone_size: .
cdr3_aa: CASSQDSSGATSYEQYF
cdr3_nt: TGCGCCAGCAGCCAAGACTCGTCAGGGGCTACATCCTACGAGCAGTACTTC

d_call: TRBD2
v_call: TRBV4-1
j_call: TRBJ2-1
clone_size: .
cdr3_aa: CASSQGLARDEQFF
cdr3_nt: TGCGCCAGCAGCCAAGGACTAGCCCGGGATGAGCAGTTCTTC

d_call: .
v_call: TRBV6-1
j_call: TRBJ1-3
clone_size: .
cdr3_aa: CASSVQGEHSGNTIYF
cdr3_nt: TGTGCCAGCAGTGTACAGGGAGAGCACTCTGGAAACACCATATATTTT

d_call: .
v_call: TRBV5-6
j_call: TRBJ2-3
clone_size: .
cdr3_aa: CASSLEDNPSTDTQYF
cdr3_nt: TGTGCCAGCAGCTTGGAGGACAACCCTAGCACAGATACGCAGTATTTT

d_call: .
v_call: TRBV19
j_call: TRBJ1-4
clone_size: .
cdr3_aa: CASTLRRGTTNEKLFF
cdr3_nt: TGTGCCAGTACCCTGAGGAGGGGAACAACTAATGAAAAACTGTTTTTT

d_call: .
v_call: TRBV10-3
j_call: TRBJ1-2
clone_size: .
cdr3_aa: CAISESETGSGHTF
cdr3_nt: TGTGCCATCAGTGAGTCTGAAACAGGGTCTGGGCATACCTTC

d_call: .
v_call: TRBV7-2
j_call: TRBJ1-6
clone_size: few
cdr3_aa: CASSLGDTFSPLHF
cdr3_nt: TGTGCCAGCAGCTTAGGAGACACTTTCTCACCCCTCCACTTT

d_call: TRBD1
v_call: TRBV7-9
j_call: TRBJ2-1
clone_size: once
cdr3_aa: CASSSGQGMSEQFF
cdr3_nt: TGTGCCAGCAGCTCTGGACAGGGGATGAGTGAGCAGTTCTTC

d_call: .
v_call: TRBV11-3
j_call: TRBJ1-6
clone_size: .
cdr3_aa: CASSLDTGSPLHF
cdr3_nt: TGTGCCAGCAGCCTGGACACTGGTTCACCCCTCCACTTT

d_call: TRBD1
v_call: TRBV28
j_call: TRBJ1-5
clone_size: .
cdr3_aa: CASRRQGSNQPQHF
cdr3_nt: TGTGCCAGCAGACGACAGGGGAGCAATCAGCCCCAGCATTTT

d_call: TRBD1
v_call: TRBV27
j_call: TRBJ2-3
clone_size: few
cdr3_aa: CASRYITRDRGGDTQYF
cdr3_nt: TGTGCCAGCAGATATATAACCCGGGACAGGGGAGGAGATACGCAGTATTTT

d_call: TRBD1
v_call: TRBV5-6
j_call: TRBJ2-4
clone_size: .
cdr3_aa: CASRYGQGGFPVQYF
cdr3_nt: TGTGCCAGCAGATATGGACAGGGAGGATTCCCCGTTCAGTACTTC

d_call: TRBD1
v_call: TRBV11-2
j_call: TRBJ2-7
clone_size: .
cdr3_aa: CASSLDPTGIYEQYF
cdr3_nt: TGTGCCAGCAGCTTAGACCCGACAGGGATCTACGAGCAGTACTTC

d_call: TRBD2
v_call: TRBV5-8
j_call: TRBJ2-5
clone_size: .
cdr3_aa: CASSTRLAGQETQYF
cdr3_nt: TGTGCCAGCAGCACCCGACTAGCGGGGCAAGAGACCCAGTACTTC

d_call: TRBD1
v_call: TRBV2
j_call: TRBJ1-5
clone_size: .
cdr3_aa: CASKGQGLNQPQHF
cdr3_nt: TGTGCCAGCAAAGGACAGGGCTTAAATCAGCCCCAGCATTTT

d_call: .
v_call: TRBV7-2
j_call: TRBJ1-2
clone_size: once
cdr3_aa: CASSLWGRRGYTF
cdr3_nt: TGTGCCAGCAGCTTATGGGGCCGCCGAGGCTACACCTTC

d_call: TRBD1
v_call: TRBV24-1
j_call: TRBJ1-5
clone_size: .
cdr3_aa: CATSDLLPRDSLNQPQHF
cdr3_nt: TGTGCCACCAGTGACCTTCTCCCCCGGGACAGCCTCAATCAGCCCCAGCATTTT

d_call: .
v_call: TRBV30
j_call: TRBJ1-2
clone_size: .
cdr3_aa: CAWSTRGNYGYTF
cdr3_nt: TGTGCCTGGAGTACCAGGGGAAACTATGGCTACACCTTC

d_call: .
v_call: TRBV27
j_call: TRBJ1-2
clone_size: .
cdr3_aa: CASSLSSGEGSYGYTF
cdr3_nt: TGTGCCAGCAGTTTATCGTCAGGGGAGGGAAGCTATGGCTACACCTTC

d_call: TRBD1
v_call: TRBV30
j_call: TRBJ1-5
clone_size: .
cdr3_aa: CACQDRGKVSNQPQHF
cdr3_nt: TGTGCCTGCCAAGACAGGGGGAAGGTTAGCAATCAGCCCCAGCATTTT

d_call: TRBD2
v_call: TRBV19
j_call: TRBJ2-5
clone_size: .
cdr3_aa: CASSIQTGGPETQYF
cdr3_nt: TGTGCCAGTAGTATCCAAACGGGGGGGCCGGAGACCCAGTACTTC

d_call: .
v_call: TRBV7-6
j_call: TRBJ1-2
clone_size: .
cdr3_aa: CASSLDQPGLYGYTF
cdr3_nt: TGTGCCAGCAGCTTAGACCAACCAGGGTTATATGGCTACACCTTC

d_call: .
v_call: TRBV18
j_call: TRBJ2-5
clone_size: .
cdr3_aa: CASSPWGGNQETQYF
cdr3_nt: TGTGCCAGCTCACCATGGGGGGGCAACCAAGAGACCCAGTACTTC

d_call: .
v_call: TRBV5-4
j_call: TRBJ2-3
clone_size: .
cdr3_aa: CASSLVAGPDTQYF
cdr3_nt: TGTGCCAGCAGCTTGGTGGCGGGCCCAGATACGCAGTATTTT

d_call: .
v_call: TRBV7-9
j_call: TRBJ2-5
clone_size: .
cdr3_aa: CASSSTSLGTQYF
cdr3_nt: TGTGCCAGCAGCTCGACTAGTTTGGGGACCCAGTACTTC

d_call: .
v_call: TRBV6-2/TRBV6-3
j_call: TRBJ2-1
clone_size: .
cdr3_aa: CASSRDGGAYEQFF
cdr3_nt: TGTGCCAGCAGTCGCGATGGGGGGGCATATGAGCAGTTCTTC

d_call: .
v_call: TRBV19
j_call: TRBJ1-2
clone_size: .
cdr3_aa: CASSIVGQGINYGYTF
cdr3_nt: TGTGCCAGTAGTATAGTTGGGCAGGGGATTAACTATGGCTACACCTTC

d_call: .
v_call: TRBV6-5
j_call: TRBJ1-1
clone_size: .
cdr3_aa: CASSLAGRGTEAFF
cdr3_nt: TGTGCCAGCAGTTTGGCAGGACGGGGCACTGAAGCTTTCTTT

d_call: .
v_call: TRBV6-6
j_call: TRBJ1-5
clone_size: .
cdr3_aa: CASSGGEGRQPQHF
cdr3_nt: TGTGCCAGCAGTGGGGGGGAGGGTCGTCAGCCCCAGCATTTT

d_call: .
v_call: TRBV9
j_call: TRBJ1-1
clone_size: once
cdr3_aa: CASSVGAGGVNTEAFF
cdr3_nt: TGTGCCAGCAGCGTAGGTGCCGGGGGAGTGAACACTGAAGCTTTCTTT

d_call: TRBD1
v_call: TRBV19
j_call: TRBJ2-7
clone_size: .
cdr3_aa: CASSFRTGSYEQYF
cdr3_nt: TGTGCCAGTAGTTTTAGGACAGGGAGCTACGAGCAGTACTTC

d_call: .
v_call: TRBV28
j_call: TRBJ1-2
clone_size: .
cdr3_aa: CASSSPRGGTNYGYTF
cdr3_nt: TGTGCCAGCAGTTCACCGAGGGGGGGAACGAACTATGGCTACACCTTC

d_call: TRBD1
v_call: TRBV28
j_call: TRBJ1-6
clone_size: .
cdr3_aa: CASSNSAGTGEPNSPLHF
cdr3_nt: TGTGCCAGCAGTAACTCGGCCGGGACAGGTGAGCCGAATTCACCCCTCCACTTT

d_call: .
v_call: TRBV28
j_call: TRBJ1-6
clone_size: .
cdr3_aa: CASFQGTNSPLHF
cdr3_nt: TGTGCCAGCTTTCAGGGGACTAATTCACCCCTCCACTTT

d_call: TRBD2
v_call: TRBV3-1/TRBV3-2
j_call: TRBJ2-3
clone_size: .
cdr3_aa: CASSGHSGGGTDTQYF
cdr3_nt: TGTGCCAGCAGCGGTCATAGCGGGGGGGGAACAGATACGCAGTATTTT

d_call: TRBD2
v_call: TRBV19
j_call: TRBJ2-1
clone_size: .
cdr3_aa: CASMRWGGYNEQFF
cdr3_nt: TGTGCCAGTATGCGGTGGGGGGGATACAATGAGCAGTTCTTC

d_call: .
v_call: TRBV2
j_call: TRBJ1-4
clone_size: .
cdr3_aa: CASSTDRATNEKLFF
cdr3_nt: TGTGCCAGCAGTACCGACAGAGCAACTAATGAAAAACTGTTTTTT

d_call: .
v_call: TRBV7-2
j_call: TRBJ2-7
clone_size: .
cdr3_aa: CASTRGGGSYEQYF
cdr3_nt: TGTGCCAGCACTCGAGGGGGGGGATCCTACGAGCAGTACTTC

d_call: .
v_call: TRBV2
j_call: TRBJ2-2
clone_size: once
cdr3_aa: CASSYDSIGRTGELFF
cdr3_nt: TGTGCCAGCAGTTACGACTCTATTGGCCGCACCGGGGAGCTGTTTTTT

d_call: .
v_call: TRBV4-1
j_call: TRBJ2-5
clone_size: .
cdr3_aa: CASSQVPGETQYF
cdr3_nt: TGCGCCAGCAGCCAAGTTCCAGGGGAGACCCAGTACTTC

d_call: .
v_call: TRBV4-3
j_call: TRBJ1-2
clone_size: .
cdr3_aa: CASSRSTEYYGYTF
cdr3_nt: TGCGCCAGCAGCCGGTCGACAGAGTACTATGGCTACACCTTC

d_call: TRBD1
v_call: TRBV6-5
j_call: TRBJ1-5
clone_size: .
cdr3_aa: CASSPDRGWQPQHF
cdr3_nt: TGTGCCAGCAGTCCCGACAGGGGATGGCAGCCCCAGCATTTT

d_call: .
v_call: TRBV7-8
j_call: TRBJ2-5
clone_size: .
cdr3_aa: CASSPRRLFQETQYF
cdr3_nt: TGTGCCAGCAGCCCCCGTCGACTGTTCCAAGAGACCCAGTACTTC

d_call: TRBD1
v_call: TRBV4-3
j_call: TRBJ2-7
clone_size: .
cdr3_aa: CASSLRQGDSYEQYF
cdr3_nt: TGCGCCAGCAGCTTACGACAGGGTGACTCCTACGAGCAGTACTTC

d_call: .
v_call: TRBV29-1
j_call: TRBJ2-7
clone_size: .
cdr3_aa: CSVAVGPYEQYF
cdr3_nt: TGCAGCGTTGCCGTGGGGCCCTACGAGCAGTACTTC

d_call: TRBD1
v_call: TRBV10-3
j_call: TRBJ1-1
clone_size: .
cdr3_aa: CAIGDREDQNTEAFF
cdr3_nt: TGTGCCATCGGGGACAGGGAGGATCAGAACACTGAAGCTTTCTTT